Described below is a single T cell receptor beta chain sequence and its context. Its antigen is undetermined. This CDR3 region has 15 residues. Per the germline V gene, CDR1 is MNHNY and CDR2 is SVGAGI (reference sequence). V was shortened by 6 bases and J by 3 bases, with 18 bases between the two germline ends. A multiplex PCR was run with 60 Vbeta primers and 13 Jbeta primers. In the authors' methods: In a later analysis, the count reached about 75 million unique TCR beta chains, with roughly 11 million shared. Sequenced by immunoSEQ multiplex PCR; TCRdb stores in-frame clones only, minus some. V and J calls and clone size are as listed in that table; D and trimming were resolved from the DNA. Of some 99,000 clones in the sample, 76% were seen once. The sample belongs to a study of cytomegalovirus exposure and HLA in healthy donors. General study findings and limits: The majority of TCR sequences were rare, yet some public TCRs appeared in many donors. Reports showed the classifier diagnosing cytomegalovirus status with high specificity and sensitivity.

All donors participated as healthy donors of bone marrow. Sequencing used PBMCs. The receptor was derived from a man aged 40-50 years in good health and CMV-seronegative. This sequence joins TRBV6-6 and TRBJ2-7; D unclear. CDR3 sequence: CASSTPGGFDYEQYF. CDR3 DNA: TGTGCCAGCAGCACCCCCGGTGGTTTTGACTACGAGCAGTACTTC.